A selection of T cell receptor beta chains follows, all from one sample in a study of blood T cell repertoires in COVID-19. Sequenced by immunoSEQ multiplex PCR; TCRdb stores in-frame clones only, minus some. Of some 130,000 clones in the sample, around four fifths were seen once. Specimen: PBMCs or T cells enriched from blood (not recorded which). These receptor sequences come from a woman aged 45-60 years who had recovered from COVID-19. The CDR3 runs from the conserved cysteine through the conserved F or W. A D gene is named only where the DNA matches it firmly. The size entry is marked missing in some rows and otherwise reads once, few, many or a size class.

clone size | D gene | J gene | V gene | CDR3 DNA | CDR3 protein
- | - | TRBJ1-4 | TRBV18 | TGTGCCAGCTCACCACGGGGGGTAGATGAAAAACTGTTTTTT | CASSPRGVDEKLFF
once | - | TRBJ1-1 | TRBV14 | TGTGCCAGCAGCCAATCGCAGATGAACACTGAAGCTTTCTTT | CASSQSQMNTEAFF
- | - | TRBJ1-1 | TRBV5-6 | TGTGCCAGCAGCCAAAGATCGGTGGTTGAGAACACTGAAGCTTTCTTT | CASSQRSVVENTEAFF
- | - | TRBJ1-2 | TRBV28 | TGTGCCAGCAGTTTCGTTAGGACAGCCTATGGCTACACCTTC | CASSFVRTAYGYTF
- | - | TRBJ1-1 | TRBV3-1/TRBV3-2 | TGTGCCAGCAGCCAGGCGAACACTGAAGCTTTCTTT | CASSQANTEAFF
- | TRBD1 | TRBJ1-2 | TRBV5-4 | TGTGCGATCGGGACAGGGGACTATGGCTACACCTTC | CAIGTGDYGYTF
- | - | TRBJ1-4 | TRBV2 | TGTGCCAGCATGCGGAGCATAAATGAAAAACTGTTTTTT | CASMRSINEKLFF
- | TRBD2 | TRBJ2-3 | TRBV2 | TGTGCCAGCAGTCCACGACTAGCGGGTCGGACCTATTTT | CASSPRLAGRTYF
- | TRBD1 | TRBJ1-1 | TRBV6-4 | TGTGCCAGCAGTCCCGGACAGGGGAGCGCTTTCTTT | CASSPGQGSAFF
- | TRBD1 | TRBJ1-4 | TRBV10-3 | TGTGCCATCAGTGAGTCTCTGGGACAGGGGGCAACTAATGAAAAACTGTTTTTT | CAISESLGQGATNEKLFF